This TCR beta chain appears in the sequencing data of a study of T cells after yellow fever vaccination. Study-level background: Preparation used SMART-Seq v4 Ultra Low Input for the low-cell-number fractions.

Generation of TCR cDNA used 5'RACE template switching (which added a universal primer site and UMIs). TCRdb reprocessed the 5' RACE reads via MiXCR and lists one record per CDR3 protein. Among 200,000 to 300,000 distinct CDR3 sequences listed, 13% were seen once. Notes on the study in general: Boosting was followed by the reappearance of most primary-vaccination clones (roughly 95% CD4, 85% to 90% CD8). The presence of abundant clonotypes contaminating from the bulk population was possible in FACS-sorted repertoires.

The CDR3 is 15 amino acids. The germline V gene has CDR1 SGHTA and CDR2 FQGNSA. Trimming left V 7 bases short and J 2 bases short, with 14 bases between. The sample holds a few counts of this clonotype. The antigen is undetermined. This TCR was recovered from a man younger than 40 who received the YFV17D yellow fever vaccine. The input for sequencing was CD4+ T cells sorted from PBMCs, taken 45 days after the yellow fever booster vaccination. The J gene is TRBJ2-2, the V gene TRBV7-2; D may be TRBD2 (6 bases). The DNA for the CDR3 is TGTGCCAGCAAACGAGCGGGTGGTAACACCGGGGAGCTGTTTTTT. It codes for CASKRAGGNTGELFF.